The 11 T cell receptor beta chains below come from one sample, sequenced in a study of molecular identifiers for immune sequencing clone quantification. Using its own MiXCR run on the PCR reads, TCRdb lists one record per CDR3 protein. The repertoire holds around 480,000 distinct CDR3 sequences, with around a fifth as singletons. The sample consisted of naive CD8+ T cells from blood, with Jurkat cell RNA spiked in. Subset of the sample: FACS-sorted CD8+CD4-CCR7+CD45RA+ naive T cells. These receptors were taken from a human donor in good health. Some libraries in this study had Jurkat cell RNA spiked in.

The chain recombines TRBV7-3 with TRBJ2-3; 7 bases are a match to TRBD1. The ends lost 5 bases at V and 3 bases at J; junction bases unmatched: 8. The CDR3 runs to 15 residues. Germline V gene data show CDR1 as SGHTA and CDR2 as FQGTGA. The CDR3 bases are TGTGCCAGCAGCCTACAGGGGAGTTGGACAGATACGCAGTATTTT. Translated, it gives CASSLQGSWTDTQYF.

The chain recombines TRBV11-2 with TRBJ2-7; 10 positions match TRBD2. Germline CDR1 SGHAT, CDR2 FQNNGV. The CDR3 totals 17 residues. Trimming removed 5 bases from V and 1 base from J; junction bases left unmatched: 11. The CDR3, as DNA: TGTGCCAGCAGCCACACTAGCGGGGATTACCAATCCTACGAGCAGTACTTC. This encodes CASSHTSGDYQSYEQYF.

The CDR3 region has the DNA TGTGCCAGCAGTGGACAGTTTGGGGATAATGAGCAGTTCTTC. Residues: CASSGQFGDNEQFF. The genes are TRBV6-2 or TRBV6-3 and TRBJ2-1; D is perhaps TRBD1 (6 bases). The V gene's germline CDR1 is MNHEY and CDR2 SVGEGT. The CDR3 spans 14 residues. V was pared by 5 bases and J by 7 bases, with 15 bases between.

With regard to this clonotype: A much larger clone sits a single nucleotide away, making a read error possible. The V call is TRBV6-2 or TRBV6-3, the J call TRBJ1-1, with D unresolved. V lost 6 bases, J lost 3 bases, and 17 bases lay in between. This CDR3 has 15 residues. Germline CDR1 reads MNHEY; CDR2 reads SVGEGT. The CDR3, as DNA: TGTGCCAGCAGCCCCCCGGCCAGCCTGGACACTGAAGCTTTCTTT. Protein sequence: CASSPPASLDTEAFF.

This clonotype was seen ten or more times. The chain links TRBV7-9 to TRBJ1-3; D remains unclear. Trimming took 3 bases from V and 2 from J, leaving 11 bases between them. The CDR3 runs 15 residues. Germline V CDR1 and CDR2: SEHNR, FQNEAQ (reference sequence). The CDR3 reads CASSFSTGPGNTIYF. The CDR3 nucleotides are TGTGCCAGCAGCTTTTCCACTGGGCCTGGAAACACCATATATTTT.

V gene TRBV9 combines with J gene TRBJ2-7; maybe TRBD2 (5 bases). Trimming left V 0 bases short and J 0 bases short, with 7 bases between. The CDR3 runs 14 residues. Germline V lookup: CDR1 SGDLS, CDR2 YYNGEE. The CDR3 here is CASSVVGNSYEQYF. CDR3 bases: TGTGCCAGCAGCGTAGTCGGGAACTCCTACGAGCAGTACTTC.

In its sample, this clonotype was seen many times. The V gene is TRBV19, the J gene TRBJ2-7; D tentatively reads TRBD1 or TRBD2 (5 bases each). There are 13 residues in the CDR3. Trimming took 6 bases from V and 2 from J, leaving 11 bases between them. Per the germline V gene, CDR1 is LNHDA and CDR2 is SQIVND (reference sequence). CDR3 bases: TGTGCCAGTAGCCGGGGCCAAGCCTACGAGCAGTACTTC. It yields the protein CASSRGQAYEQYF. Using reference TRBV19 and TRBJ2-7 for the parts outside the CDR3, the full variable domain is DGGITQSPKYLFRKEGQNVTLSCEQNLNHDAMYWYRQDPGQGLRLIYYSQIVNDFQKGDIAEGYSVSREKKESFPLTVTSAQKNPTAFYLCASSRGQAYEQYFGPGTRLTVT.

At least ten counts were recorded for this clonotype. The chain recombines TRBV30 with TRBJ2-7; D ambiguous. CDR3 length: 13 residues. The V gene's germline CDR1 is GTSNPN and CDR2 SVGIG (reference sequence). Trimming stripped 3 bases from V and 2 bases from J, with 11 bases between. This CDR3 is CAWRAENPYEQYF. CDR3 nucleotide sequence: TGTGCCTGGAGAGCAGAGAATCCCTACGAGCAGTACTTC.

In the case of this clonotype: One end of the junction is discordant with germline, which a read error may explain. The rearrangement uses TRBV4-3 and TRBJ1-1; D perhaps matches TRBD1 (6 bases). This CDR3 contains 16 residues. The V gene's germline CDR1 is LGHNA and CDR2 YSLEER. Here the CDR3 reads CAGSQDRSLGGTEAFF. CDR3 DNA sequence: TGCGCCGGCAGCCAAGACAGGTCCCTCGGAGGCACTGAAGCTTTCTTT.

This clonotype was recorded at least ten times. The chain recombines TRBV24-1 with TRBJ2-7, with 7 bases fitting TRBD1. Unmatched junction bases numbered 6, after V lost 6 bases and J lost 2 bases. This CDR3 comprises 14 residues. Germline loops: CDR1 KGHDR, CDR2 SFDVKD. Here the CDR3 reads CATSPRDRPYEQYF. CDR3 nucleotides: TGTGCCACCAGTCCCCGGGACAGACCCTACGAGCAGTACTTC.

This clonotype was found a few times. Compared with germline, one end of the junction differs, possibly owing to a read error. The V call is TRBV5-3, the J call TRBJ1-2; D possibly corresponds to TRBD1 (6 bases). TRBV5-3 has ORF status, its function being uncertain. The CDR3 consists of 16 residues. The CDR3 DNA sequence: TGTGCCAGCAGCTCATACCGGGACAACACCCCCTATGGCTACACCTTC. It is translated as CASSSYRDNTPYGYTF.